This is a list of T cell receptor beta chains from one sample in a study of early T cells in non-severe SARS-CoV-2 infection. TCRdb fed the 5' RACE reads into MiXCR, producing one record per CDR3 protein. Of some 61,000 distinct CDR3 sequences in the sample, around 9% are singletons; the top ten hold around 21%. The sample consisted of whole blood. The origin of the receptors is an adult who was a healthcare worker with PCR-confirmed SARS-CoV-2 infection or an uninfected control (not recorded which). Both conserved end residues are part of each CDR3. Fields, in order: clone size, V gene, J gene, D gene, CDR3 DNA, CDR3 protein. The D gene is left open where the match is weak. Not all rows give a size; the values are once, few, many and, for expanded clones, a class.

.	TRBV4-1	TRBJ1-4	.	TGCGCCAGCAGCCAAGACAGGGAACAATACAAGAATGAAAAACTGTTTTTT	CASSQDREQYKNEKLFF
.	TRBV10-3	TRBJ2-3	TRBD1	TGTGCCATCAGGAGGGACAGGGGGCCGACAGATACGCAGTATTTT	CAIRRDRGPTDTQYF
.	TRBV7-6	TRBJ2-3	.	TGTGCCAGCAGCAACAACCGAATGGACGGCACAGATACGCAGTATTTT	CASSNNRMDGTDTQYF
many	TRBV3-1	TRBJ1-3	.	TGTGCCAGCAGCCAAACGCGAGACTCTGGAAACACCATATATTTT	CASSQTRDSGNTIYF
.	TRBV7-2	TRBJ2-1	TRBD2	TGTGCCAGCAGTCCAGCGGGGGGGCTAAGTCGGCAGTTCTTC	CASSPAGGLSRQFF
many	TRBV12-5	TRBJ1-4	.	TGTGCTAGTGGCAAACCTACTCCAACTAATGAAAAACTGTTTTTT	CASGKPTPTNEKLFF
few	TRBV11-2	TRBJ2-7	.	TGTGCCAGCAGCTTAGATCAGGGGGGCGGCGAGCAGTACTTC	CASSLDQGGGEQYF
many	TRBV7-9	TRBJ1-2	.	TGTGCCAGCAGCCGAGGAACAAAGAGCTATGGCTACACCTTC	CASSRGTKSYGYTF
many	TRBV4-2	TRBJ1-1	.	TGTGCCAGCAGCTACAGGGTCTCGGACACTGAAGCTTTCTTT	CASSYRVSDTEAFF
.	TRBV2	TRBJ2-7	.	TGTGCCAGCAGTGAATGGACAACTATTTCCGACGAGCAGTACTTC	CASSEWTTISDEQYF
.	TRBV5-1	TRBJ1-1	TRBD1	TGCGCCAGCAGCTTGCAGGGGACAGTCATGAACACTGAAGCTTTCTTT	CASSLQGTVMNTEAFF
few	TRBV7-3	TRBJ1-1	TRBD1	TGTGCCAGCAGCCCGAACAGGGGGGAAGCTTTCTTT	CASSPNRGEAFF
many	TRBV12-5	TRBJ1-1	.	TGTGCTAGTGGTTTGGCGATGAACACTGAAGCTTTCTTT	CASGLAMNTEAFF
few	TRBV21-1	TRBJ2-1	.	TGTGCCAGCAGCAAAGCCGCCAGGTTCGGCAATGAGCAGTTCTTC	CASSKAARFGNEQFF
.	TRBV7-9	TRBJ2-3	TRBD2	TGTGCCAGCAGCTCAACTAGCGGGGAGGATACGCAGTATTTT	CASSSTSGEDTQYF